The next 19 T cell receptor beta chains were all read from a single sample in a study of OX40 agonist ivuxolimab in advanced cancers. The protocol was immunoSEQ multiplex PCR, while the TCRdb copy is restricted to in-frame clones and leaves out a portion. The data show almost 20,000 clones, with around four fifths seen just once and 21% held by the top ten. The specimen comprised CD4+ or CD8+ T cells sorted from blood, sampled in a trial of the OX40 agonist ivuxolimab. All receptors come from an adult with an advanced solid tumor such as melanoma, head and neck, liver or kidney cancer.

This chain uses TRBV7-2 with TRBJ1-5; D unclear. CDR1 and CDR2 (germline): SGHTA, FQGNSA. V gave up 5 bases and J gave up 5 bases, with 10 bases separating them. The CDR3 has 13 residues. The CDR3 region is CASSDGLDQPQHF. In DNA form, the CDR3 reads TGTGCCAGCAGCGACGGGTTAGATCAGCCCCAGCATTTT.

J is TRBJ2-3 and V is TRBV11-2; TRBD2 agrees at 8 bases. Trimming took 3 bases from V and 7 from J; bases not matched to a gene: 9. The germline V gene encodes CDR1 SGHAT and CDR2 FQNNGV. The CDR3 extends over 15 amino acids. The CDR3 coding sequence is TGTGCCAGCAGCTTGCGGGGGGTGGGCAGCTATACGCAGTATTTT. This encodes CASSLRGVGSYTQYF.

The chain combines TRBV29-1 with TRBJ1-2; D ambiguous. Per germline, CDR1 SQVTM and CDR2 ANQGSEA. This CDR3 is 10 amino acids long. V lost 6 bases and J lost 5, with 7 bases in between. DNA for the CDR3: TGCAGCGTCTTTGATTATGGCTACACCTTC. It yields the protein CSVFDYGYTF.

V gene TRBV6-5 combines with J gene TRBJ2-7; no firm D call. This CDR3 contains 14 residues. V lost 2 bases and J lost 0, with 8 bases in between. Germline V lookup: CDR1 MNHEY, CDR2 SVGAGI. CDR3 nucleotide sequence: TGTGCCAGCAGTTACGGAGACTCCTCCTACGAGCAGTACTTC. Translating gives CASSYGDSSYEQYF.

The V call is TRBV10-3, the J call TRBJ1-2; D is unclear. In germline, CDR1 is ENHRY, CDR2 SYGVKD. The V and J ends lost 0 bases and 3 bases respectively, with 8 bases between them. The CDR3 loop spans 14 amino acids. The CDR3 reads CAISESNSYYGYTF. The CDR3 DNA is TGTGCCATCAGTGAGTCCAACAGCTACTATGGCTACACCTTC.

This clone ranks as medium-sized. V gene TRBV7-9 combines with J gene TRBJ2-7; tentatively, D is TRBD1 or TRBD2 (5 bases each). Germline V gives CDR1 SEHNR, CDR2 FQNEAQ (reference sequence). This CDR3 is built from 14 residues. Trimming removed 3 bases at V and 2 bases at J, with 11 bases between. Here the CDR3 reads CASSFRDGAYEQYF. CDR3 bases: TGTGCCAGCAGCTTCCGGGACGGTGCCTACGAGCAGTACTTC.

This clone was seen just once. The rearrangement links TRBV27 to TRBJ2-7; TRBD2 is a possible D gene (6 bases). CDR3 length: 14 residues. V lost 3 bases, J lost 1 base, and 10 bases lay in between. Looked up from germline, CDR1 is MNHEY and CDR2 is SMNVEV (reference sequence). CDR3 residues: CASSFSGSSYEQYF. The CDR3 nucleotides are TGTGCCAGCAGTTTCTCCGGGAGTTCCTACGAGCAGTACTTC.

V usage is TRBV7-9 and J usage is TRBJ2-5, with 10 bases aligning to TRBD1. The germline V gene has CDR1 SEHNR and CDR2 FQNEAQ (reference sequence). This CDR3 comprises 16 residues. J lost 0 bases, V lost 5 bases, and 6 bases had no gene match. The CDR3, as DNA: TGTGCCAGCAGCCCTCGACAGGGGGCGTACCAAGAGACCCAGTACTTC. It yields the protein CASSPRQGAYQETQYF.

This clone was detected only a few times. The J gene is TRBJ1-6, the V gene TRBV19, with 9 bases that match TRBD1. Trimming removed 5 bases from V and 7 bases from J; junction bases left unmatched: 6. The germline V gene encodes CDR1 LNHDA and CDR2 SQIVND (reference sequence). The CDR3 extends over 15 amino acids. CDR3 DNA sequence: TGTGCCAGTAGTTCTACTGGGACAGGGAATTCACCCCTCCACTTT. Protein sequence: CASSSTGTGNSPLHF.

The chain employs TRBV27 and TRBJ2-3; 8 bases match TRBD2. The germline V gene encodes CDR1 MNHEY and CDR2 SMNVEV (reference sequence). This CDR3 spans 18 amino acids. With V trimmed by 0 bases and J by 4 bases, 12 bases remained unmatched. The CDR3 here is CASSLSKGTSIISDTQYF. In DNA, the CDR3 is TGTGCCAGCAGTTTATCGAAAGGGACTAGTATAATTTCAGATACGCAGTATTTT.

The chain combines TRBV7-2 with TRBJ1-5; TRBD1 might be the D (5 bases). Between the trimmed V and J ends, which lost 5 bases and 1 base, there was a span of 18 bases. The CDR3 sequence is 17 residues long. Germline values: CDR1 SGHTA, CDR2 FQGNSA. The CDR3: CASSRPGRDWSNQPQHF. In DNA, the CDR3 is TGTGCCAGCAGCAGACCGGGGAGGGACTGGAGCAATCAGCCCCAGCATTTT.

The chain employs TRBV5-4 and TRBJ2-7; D unresolved. Germline V gene sequence: CDR1 SGHNT, CDR2 YYREEE (reference sequence). The CDR3 loop spans 14 amino acids. With 2 bases removed from V and 2 bases from J, the gap between germline ends came to 11 bases. The DNA of the CDR3 is TGTGCCAGCAGCTTTAAACGGTCAACCTACGAGCAGTACTTC. Residues: CASSFKRSTYEQYF.

This chain joins TRBV27 and TRBJ1-2; possible D gene TRBD1, 5 bases. Germline lookup yields CDR1 MNHEY and CDR2 SMNVEV (reference sequence). This CDR3 has 15 amino acids. Trimming stripped 5 bases from V and 1 base from J, with 14 bases between. CDR3: CASSPASGVNYGYTF. CDR3 coding DNA: TGTGCCAGCAGTCCCGCCTCGGGGGTTAACTATGGCTACACCTTC.

This clone was picked up a small number of times. This chain uses TRBV6-5 with TRBJ2-1, with D uncertain. Germline V gives CDR1 MNHEY, CDR2 SVGAGI. This CDR3 is 15 amino acids long. V dropped 7 bases and J dropped 0 bases, with 13 bases sitting between them. The CDR3 is CASTPPDLSYNEQFF. The DNA of the CDR3 is TGTGCCAGCACCCCCCCGGATCTCTCCTACAATGAGCAGTTCTTC.

The chain links TRBV19 to TRBJ1-1; D perhaps matches TRBD1 (5 bases). The V end lost 7 bases, the J end lost 1 base, and 10 bases lay between the germline ends. The CDR3 sequence is 13 residues long. CDR1 and CDR2 (germline): LNHDA, SQIVND (reference sequence). CDR3 residues: CASIRVPNTEAFF. The CDR3 DNA reads TGTGCCAGTATCAGGGTACCGAACACTGAAGCTTTCTTT.

The chain recombines TRBV4-1 with TRBJ2-3; D is unclear. V was cut by 5 bases and J by 2 bases, with 11 bases left in between. Germline assignment: CDR1 MGHRA and CDR2 YSYEKL. The CDR3 totals 14 residues. CDR3 protein: CASSFGLPTDTQYF. CDR3 nucleotide sequence: TGCGCCAGCAGCTTTGGCCTACCCACAGATACGCAGTATTTT.

The chain links TRBV27 to TRBJ2-1; either TRBD1 or TRBD2 may fit D (7 bases each). The CDR3 is 14 residues long. V lost 6 bases and J 9 bases, leaving 18 bases between the germline ends. The germline CDR1 and CDR2 sequences are MNHEY and SMNVEV (reference sequence). The CDR3 reads CASRSGGALGEQFF. CDR3 nucleotides: TGTGCCAGCAGGTCAGGGGGGGCCCTAGGTGAGCAGTTCTTC.

The genes are TRBV12-2 and TRBJ2-2; TRBD1, the table's D call, lacks a check against the DNA. TRBV12-2 constitutes a pseudogene. The CDR3 loop spans 13 amino acids. The CDR3 loop reads CASRLRGPEGIFF. The CDR3 DNA sequence: TGTGCAAGTCGCTTAAGGGGTCCGGAAGGTATATTTTTT.

The chain carries TRBV7-2 and TRBJ1-2; D gene ambiguous. CDR3 length: 11 residues. V lost 4 bases and J lost 14, with 14 bases in between. In germline, CDR1 is SGHTA, CDR2 FQGNSA. As DNA, the CDR3 is TGTGCCAGCAGCTCAGGCCTATTTGGGACCTTC. Amino acid sequence: CASSSGLFGTF.